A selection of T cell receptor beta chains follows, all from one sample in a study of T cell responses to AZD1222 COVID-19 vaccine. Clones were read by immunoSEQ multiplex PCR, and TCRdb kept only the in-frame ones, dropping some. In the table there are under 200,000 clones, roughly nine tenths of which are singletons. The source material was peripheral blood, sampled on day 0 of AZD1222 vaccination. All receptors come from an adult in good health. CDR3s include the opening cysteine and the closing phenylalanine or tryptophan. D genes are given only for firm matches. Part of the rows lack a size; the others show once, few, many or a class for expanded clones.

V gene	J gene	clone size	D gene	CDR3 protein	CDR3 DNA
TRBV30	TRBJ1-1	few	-	CAWSSPLQSGAFF	TGTGCCTGGAGTTCCCCCCTACAATCCGGGGCTTTCTTT
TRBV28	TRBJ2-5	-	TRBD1	CASSGTGMSVYETQYF	TGTGCCAGCAGCGGGACAGGGATGAGCGTGTATGAGACCCAGTACTTC
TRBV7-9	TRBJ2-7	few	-	CASSPPGGYEQYF	TGTGCCAGCAGCCCGCCGGGTGGCTACGAGCAGTACTTC
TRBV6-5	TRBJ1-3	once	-	CASKFGVGNTIYF	TGTGCCAGCAAATTTGGCGTCGGAAACACCATATATTTT
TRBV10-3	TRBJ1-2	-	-	CAISDPSAGARAYGYTF	TGTGCCATCAGCGACCCTTCGGCAGGGGCACGAGCCTATGGCTACACCTTC
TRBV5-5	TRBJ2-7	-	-	CASSLVGRSNEQYF	TGTGCCAGCAGCTTGGTGGGGCGCAGCAACGAGCAGTACTTC
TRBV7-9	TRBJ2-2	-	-	CASIPRGGQNTGELFF	TGTGCCAGCATCCCCAGAGGGGGACAGAACACCGGGGAGCTGTTTTTT
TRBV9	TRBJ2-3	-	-	CASSVAAADTDTQYF	TGTGCCAGCAGCGTAGCGGCGGCTGACACAGATACGCAGTATTTT
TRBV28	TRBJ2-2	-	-	CASSLSTRDDGELFF	TGTGCCAGCAGTTTATCGACCAGGGATGACGGGGAGCTGTTTTTT
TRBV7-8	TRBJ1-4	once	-	CASSPLRGGAANEKLFF	TGTGCCAGCAGCCCACTACGGGGCGGGGCGGCTAATGAAAAACTGTTTTTT
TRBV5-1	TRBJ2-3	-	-	CASSLAVGTSPTDTQYF	TGCGCCAGCAGCTTGGCCGTCGGGACTTCCCCCACAGATACGCAGTATTTT
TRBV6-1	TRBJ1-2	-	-	CASSVAGPQKYYGYTF	TGTGCCAGCAGTGTAGCCGGGCCCCAGAAATACTATGGCTACACCTTC
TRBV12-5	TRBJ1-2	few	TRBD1	CASGLKTTGTGNGYTF	TGTGCTAGTGGTTTGAAGACGACCGGGACAGGGAATGGCTACACCTTC
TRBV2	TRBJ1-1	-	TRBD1	CASRETGGNTEAFF	TGTGCCAGCAGGGAGACAGGGGGGAACACTGAAGCTTTCTTT